A single sample is the source of the 18 T cell receptor beta chains below, sequenced in a study of breast tumors, draining lymph nodes, adjacent tissues. TCRdb fed the multiplex PCR reads into MiXCR, producing one record per CDR3 protein. This sample carries 85,000 to 120,000 distinct CDR3 sequences, around 30% of them seen once, and the ten largest clones take around 5.9%. Samples came from axillary lymph nodes draining the breast cancer. The sample was axillary lymph node tissue. These receptors originate from a female donor with breast cancer. Some clones in this sample may be carry-over from other donors' samples.

This clonotype came up many times. This chain connects TRBV20-1 to TRBJ2-7; D tentatively fits TRBD1 or TRBD2 (5 bases each). The germline V and J ends were trimmed by 3 bases and 4 bases, with 10 bases remaining between them. CDR1 DFQATT and CDR2 SNEGSKA come from the germline V gene (reference sequence). This CDR3 comprises 12 residues. The CDR3 DNA is TGCAGTGCTAGGAGGGGAAAGTACGAGCAGTACTTC. Translated, it gives CSARRGKYEQYF.

This clonotype was picked up many times. V usage is TRBV7-9 and J usage is TRBJ1-5; D ambiguous. The CDR3 is made up of 14 amino acids. Trimming pared 3 bases from V and 5 bases from J, leaving 11 bases between. CDR1 and CDR2 (germline): SEHNR, FQNEAQ (reference sequence). The CDR3 here is CASSFGGLHQPQHF. The CDR3 DNA is TGTGCCAGCAGCTTCGGTGGGCTTCATCAGCCCCAGCATTTT.

The chain carries TRBV20-1 and TRBJ2-7; TRBD1 agrees at 10 bases. The germline V gene encodes CDR1 DFQATT and CDR2 SNEGSKA (reference sequence). Trimming cost V 5 bases and J 5 bases; bases outside gene matches: 6. CDR3 length: 13 residues. The CDR3 DNA sequence: TGCAGTGCTGGCGGGACAGGGGTCAACGAGCAGTACTTC. Translating it yields CSAGGTGVNEQYF.

This clonotype showed up just a few times. V gene TRBV18 combines with J gene TRBJ1-4; perhaps TRBD1 as D (5 bases). The CDR3 runs 15 residues. Trimming left V 1 base short and J 3 bases short, with 9 bases between. CDR1 KGHSH and CDR2 LQKENI come from the germline V gene. In DNA form, the CDR3 reads TGTGCCAGCTCACCACAGGGGCCACCTAATGAAAAACTGTTTTTT. Translation: CASSPQGPPNEKLFF.

The chain links TRBV7-7 to TRBJ1-5; no definite D call. CDR3 length: 14 residues. Per the germline V gene, CDR1 is SSHAT and CDR2 is FNYEAQ (reference sequence). CDR3 region: CANPREGAYQPQHF. DNA for the CDR3: TGTGCTAATCCCCGTGAGGGAGCTTATCAGCCCCAGCATTTT.

As concerns this clonotype: Germline is not matched at one junction end, which may reflect a read error. V and J are TRBV15 and TRBJ2-1, with D possibly being TRBD2 (5 bases). The CDR3 is made up of 15 amino acids. CDR1 is LNHNV and CDR2 is YYDKDF in the germline V gene (reference sequence). The CDR3 DNA is TGTGCCGCCAGCAGCTTGGAGGTAGCTACCCATGAGCAGTTCTTC. Translating gives CAASSLEVATHEQFF.

This clonotype was recorded many times. The gene calls are TRBV6-5 and TRBJ2-2; D ambiguous. Looked up from germline, CDR1 is MNHEY and CDR2 is SVGAGI. This CDR3 comprises 14 residues. Trimming removed 5 bases at V and 3 bases at J, with 10 bases between. CDR3 protein: CASSRGLYTGELFF. The CDR3 nucleotides read TGTGCCAGCAGTCGCGGTCTTTACACCGGGGAGCTGTTTTTT.

This clonotype was observed at least ten times. This chain joins TRBV11-2 and TRBJ2-5; tentative D call: TRBD1 (6 bases). CDR3 length: 13 residues. The V gene lost 3 bases and the J gene lost 2 bases, with 7 bases spanning the gap. Germline V gene data show CDR1 as SGHAT and CDR2 as FQNNGV. The CDR3 DNA reads as TGTGCCAGCAGCTTGGACAGTCAAGAGACCCAGTACTTC. Its translation is CASSLDSQETQYF.

This chain connects TRBV25-1 to TRBJ2-7; D is ambiguous. CDR1 and CDR2 (germline): MGHDK, SYGVNS. This CDR3 region has 14 residues. V was clipped by 5 bases and J by 7 bases, with 18 bases between them. The CDR3: CASSMTLSGYEQYF. The CDR3 DNA reads as TGTGCCAGCAGTATGACCCTTTCTGGCTATGAGCAGTACTTC.

As to this clonotype: The conserved phenylalanine or tryptophan is not found at the CDR3 terminus, so this likely reflects a read error. The rearrangement links TRBV7-6 to TRBJ2-1, with 8 nucleotides matching TRBD2. Unmatched junction bases numbered 6, after V lost 5 bases and J lost 0 bases. The CDR3 runs 16 residues. The germline V gene encodes CDR1 SGHVS and CDR2 FNYEAQ. CDR3: CASSVDSGSSYNEQFR. DNA for the CDR3: TGTGCCAGCAGCGTAGACAGCGGGAGCTCCTACAATGAGCAGTTCAGA.

This clonotype has ten or more counts. This may be a read error: a much more frequent sequence differs by one nucleotide. The gene calls are TRBV9 and TRBJ1-2, with D unclear. CDR3 length: 15 residues. Germline lookup yields CDR1 SGDLS and CDR2 YYNGEE. The CDR3 spells CASSVGRTANYGSTF. In DNA form, the CDR3 reads TGTGCCAGCAGCGTAGGGCGGACGGCGAACTATGGCTCCACCTTC.

This chain connects TRBV5-4 to TRBJ1-6; possible D gene TRBD1, 6 bases. The V end lost 2 bases, the J end lost 9 bases, and 15 bases lay between the germline ends. There are 15 residues in the CDR3. Germline CDR1 is SGHNT and CDR2 is YYREEE (reference sequence). Here the CDR3 DNA reads TGTGCCAGCAGCTTAGTGGGGGACATTGCTTCACCCCTCCACTTT. Protein sequence: CASSLVGDIASPLHF.

This clonotype was seen repeatedly, ten times or more. The chain couples TRBV7-2 to TRBJ2-7; 7 bases are shared with TRBD1. Trimming took 4 bases from V and 0 from J; bases not matched to a gene: 9. Germline CDR1 SGHTA, CDR2 FQGNSA. The CDR3 totals 16 residues. CDR3 nucleotides: TGTGCCAGCAGCTCCAGACAGGGAACCGGCTCCTACGAGCAGTACTTC. Protein sequence: CASSSRQGTGSYEQYF.

This clonotype was seen ten or more times. This rearrangement joins TRBV9 to TRBJ1-3; TRBD1 aligns across 7 bases. The CDR3 is 13 residues long. CDR1 and CDR2 from the germline V gene are SGDLS and YYNGEE. J was trimmed by 4 bases and V by 7 bases; bases with no gene match: 5. CDR3 DNA: TGTGCCAGCTCCGACAGGGTGGGAAACACCATATATTTT. Protein sequence: CASSDRVGNTIYF.

This sequence joins TRBV2 and TRBJ2-3; 10 nucleotides match TRBD2. The V gene's germline CDR1 is SNHLY and CDR2 FYNNEI. The CDR3 is 15 amino acids. J gave up 6 bases and V 7 bases, and 10 bases lay outside the gene matches. The CDR3 reads CASKTSGQGGDTQYF. The CDR3 nucleotides are TGTGCCAGCAAGACTAGCGGGCAAGGCGGGGATACGCAGTATTTT.

The chain uses TRBV12-5 and TRBJ1-5; D ambiguous. Germline CDR1 is LGHNT and CDR2 is FRNRAP. Trimming stripped 6 bases from V and 4 bases from J, with 16 bases between. The CDR3 sequence is 15 residues long. Here the CDR3 DNA reads TGTGCTAGTGGCCTTCGAGGACTGACGAATCAGCCCCAGCATTTT. Translated: CASGLRGLTNQPQHF.

This clonotype occurred many times. This chain joins TRBV7-6 and TRBJ2-1; D ambiguous. The germline V gene encodes CDR1 SGHVS and CDR2 FNYEAQ. V lost 3 bases, J lost 6 bases, and 9 bases lay in between. This CDR3 spans 13 amino acids. The CDR3 DNA is TGTGCCAGCAGCTTCCCCTTTTTCAATGAGCAGTTCTTC. Protein sequence: CASSFPFFNEQFF.

The count of this clonotype is one. Likely a read error: the CDR3 ends without its conserved phenylalanine or tryptophan. The V and J genes are TRBV7-9 and TRBJ2-3, with 9 bases that match TRBD2. Germline values: CDR1 SEHNR, CDR2 FQNEAQ (reference sequence). This CDR3 comprises 14 residues. Germline trimming cut 5 bases from V and 4 bases from J; bases unmatched to any gene: 4. The CDR3 protein is CASSTGLASDTQYL. The CDR3 DNA reads TGTGCCAGCAGCACGGGACTAGCATCAGATACGCAGTATCTT.